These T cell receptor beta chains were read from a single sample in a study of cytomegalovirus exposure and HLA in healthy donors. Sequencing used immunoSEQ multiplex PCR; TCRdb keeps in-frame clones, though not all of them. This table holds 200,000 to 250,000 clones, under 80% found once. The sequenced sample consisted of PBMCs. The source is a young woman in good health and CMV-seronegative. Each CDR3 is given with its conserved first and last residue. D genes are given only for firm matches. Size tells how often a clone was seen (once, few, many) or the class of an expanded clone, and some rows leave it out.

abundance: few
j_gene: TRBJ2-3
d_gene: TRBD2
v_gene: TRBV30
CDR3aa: CAWGTSGGDTQYF
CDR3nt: TGTGCCTGGGGGACTAGCGGAGGAGATACGCAGTATTTT

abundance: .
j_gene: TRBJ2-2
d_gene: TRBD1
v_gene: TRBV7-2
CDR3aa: CASSPQQGANTGELFF
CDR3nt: TGTGCCAGCAGCCCTCAACAGGGGGCGAACACCGGGGAGCTGTTTTTT

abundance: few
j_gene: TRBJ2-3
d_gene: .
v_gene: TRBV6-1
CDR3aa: CATMGGPSSTDTQYF
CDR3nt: TGTGCCACCATGGGAGGCCCTTCTAGCACAGATACGCAGTATTTT

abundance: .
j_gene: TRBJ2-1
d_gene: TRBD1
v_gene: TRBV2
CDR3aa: CASKQGMGNEQFF
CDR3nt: TGTGCCAGCAAACAGGGGATGGGTAATGAGCAGTTCTTC

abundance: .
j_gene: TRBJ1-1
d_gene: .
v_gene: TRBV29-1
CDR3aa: CSVKTGMGNTEAFF
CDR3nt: TGCAGCGTTAAAACAGGGATGGGGAACACTGAAGCTTTCTTT

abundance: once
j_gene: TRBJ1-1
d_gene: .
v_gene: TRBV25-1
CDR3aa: CASRQGHTEAFF
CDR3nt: TGTGCCAGCAGGCAGGGTCACACTGAAGCTTTCTTT

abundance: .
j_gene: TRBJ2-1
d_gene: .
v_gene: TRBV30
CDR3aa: CAWRFSGEQFF
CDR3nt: TGTGCCTGGAGATTCTCGGGGGAGCAGTTCTTC

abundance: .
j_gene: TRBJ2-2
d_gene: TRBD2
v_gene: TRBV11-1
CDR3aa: CASSPGTSGGPLGELFF
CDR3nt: TGTGCCAGCAGCCCCGGGACTAGCGGCGGCCCGCTTGGGGAGCTGTTTTTT

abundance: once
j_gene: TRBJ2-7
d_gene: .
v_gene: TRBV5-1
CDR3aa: CASSLAPSGVTYEQYF
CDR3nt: TGCGCCAGCAGCTTGGCCCCTTCAGGTGTTACCTACGAGCAGTACTTC

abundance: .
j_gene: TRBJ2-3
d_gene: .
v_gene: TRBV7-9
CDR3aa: CASRMGLQDTQYF
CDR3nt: TGTGCCAGCAGGATGGGGCTTCAAGATACGCAGTATTTT

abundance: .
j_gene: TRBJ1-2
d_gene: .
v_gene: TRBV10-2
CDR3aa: CASSPGWSYGYTF
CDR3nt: TGCGCCAGCAGCCCTGGTTGGAGCTATGGCTACACCTTC

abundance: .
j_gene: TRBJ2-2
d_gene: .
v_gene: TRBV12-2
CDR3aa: CASRLGTVDLATGELFF
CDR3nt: TGTGCAAGTCGCTTAGGGACAGTAGACCTTGCCACCGGGGAGCTGTTTTTT

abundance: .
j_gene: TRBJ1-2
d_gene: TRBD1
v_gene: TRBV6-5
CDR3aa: CASRRGPYGYTF
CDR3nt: TGTGCCAGCAGGAGGGGGCCCTATGGCTACACCTTC

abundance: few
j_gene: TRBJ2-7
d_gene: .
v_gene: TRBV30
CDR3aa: CAWSVGGEQYF
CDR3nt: TGTGCCTGGAGTGTAGGGGGCGAGCAGTACTTC

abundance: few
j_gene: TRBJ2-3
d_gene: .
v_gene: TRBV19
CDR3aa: CASSPGTDTQYF
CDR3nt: TGTGCCAGTAGCCCGGGCACAGATACGCAGTATTTT

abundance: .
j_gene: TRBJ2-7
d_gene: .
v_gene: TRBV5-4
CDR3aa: CASSAGLSSYEQYF
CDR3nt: TGTGCCAGCAGCGCGGGACTGAGCTCCTACGAGCAGTACTTC

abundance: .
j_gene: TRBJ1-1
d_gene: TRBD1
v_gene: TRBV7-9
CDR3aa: CSSSLAGTGGPEAFF
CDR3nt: TGTTCCAGCAGCTTAGCTGGGACAGGGGGCCCTGAAGCTTTCTTT

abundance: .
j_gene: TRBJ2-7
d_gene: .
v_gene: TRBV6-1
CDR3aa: CASSEGAEYEQYF
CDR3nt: TGTGCCAGCAGTGAGGGGGCTGAATACGAGCAGTACTTC

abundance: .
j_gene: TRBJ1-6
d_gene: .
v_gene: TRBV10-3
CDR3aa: CAISDPRAGGDSPLHF
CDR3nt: TGTGCCATCAGTGACCCTCGGGCCGGAGGAGATTCACCCCTCCACTTT

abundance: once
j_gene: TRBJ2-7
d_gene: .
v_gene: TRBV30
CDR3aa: CACGTSYEQYF
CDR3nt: TGTGCCTGCGGGACATCCTACGAGCAGTACTTC

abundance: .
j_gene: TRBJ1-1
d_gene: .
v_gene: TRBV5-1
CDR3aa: CASSQLGQLNTEAFF
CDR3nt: TGCGCCAGCAGCCAATTAGGACAGCTGAACACTGAAGCTTTCTTT

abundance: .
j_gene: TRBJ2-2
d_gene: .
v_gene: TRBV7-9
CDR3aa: CASSSSGRGDGELFF
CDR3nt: TGTGCCAGCAGCTCCAGCGGGCGGGGTGACGGGGAGCTGTTTTTT